This T cell receptor beta chain came from a study of T cell repertoires in cytomegalovirus infection. Looking at the study overall: Well-studied HLA-B-restricted epitopes and recently identified HLA-C-restricted epitopes of CMV were both used in the study. Indications came from public TCR beta signatures; they pointed to CMV infection and to a matching HLA type. Study results and limitations: Based on cumulative public TCR beta family frequency, carriers of CMV plus the relevant HLA were identified. Dominant in the ex vivo response were TCR beta clonotypes restricted by HLA-C and specific for CMV.

TCRdb independently ran MiXCR on the reads; one entry per CDR3 protein. The sample shows a few hundred thousand distinct CDR3 sequences, around two fifths of them seen only once. Germline V gives CDR1 MNHEY, CDR2 SMNVEV (reference sequence). After removal of 7 bases from V and 4 bases from J, the junction contained 13 bases not matched to a gene. The CDR3 loop spans 16 amino acids. Notes on this clonotype: Its antigen is as yet unknown.

The TCR sequence derives from a human donor in good health (CMV status not recorded). Some clones in this sample may be carry-over from other donors' samples. Here the sequenced sample was cultured PBMCs, taken from culture after CMV antigen stimulation. This chain uses TRBV27 with TRBJ2-3; 8 nucleotides match TRBD2. The CDR3 DNA sequence: TGTGCCAGCACCCACCCCGGGACTAGATTCCCAGATACGCAGTATTTT. It yields the protein CASTHPGTRFPDTQYF.